These 28 T cell receptor beta chains share one sample of origin, sequenced in a study of T cells expressing NK-cell markers (dated by TCRdb to 2019 to 2021). The library was built by means of 5' RACE. TCRdb records Illumina HiSeq 2000 as the sequencer. After reprocessing by TCRdb, each CDR3 protein sequence is one entry, and no DNA is given. The table for this sample records some 410,000 distinct CDR3 sequences. Of the sample, approximately 7% is held by the ten largest clones. Sequenced material: blood T cells: a sorted CD56 or NKG2C T cell subset, CD4+ or CD8+ T cells, or bulk PBMC T cells (not recorded which). The source is a woman between 18 and 75 years old in good health.

This rearrangement joins TRBV4-1 to TRBJ1-3. From germline, CDR1 is MGHRA and CDR2 YSYEKL. This CDR3 has 15 amino acids. The chain's CDR3 is CASSQPGLTGNTIYF.

J is TRBJ2-1 and V is TRBV27; TCRdb's D call of TRBD1 is untestable without DNA. This CDR3 region has 14 residues. The germline CDR1 and CDR2 sequences are MNHEY and SMNVEV (reference sequence). The CDR3 region is CASSFDRFTNEQFF.

This chain links TRBV20-1 with TRBJ1-5; TCRdb proposes TRBD1, but this gene call is untestable without DNA. This CDR3 contains 15 residues. The V gene's germline CDR1 is DFQATT and CDR2 SNEGSKA (reference sequence). Here the CDR3 reads CSARSGQGRGQPQHF.

The V gene is TRBV5-1, the J gene TRBJ1-1. This CDR3 has 14 residues. The germline V gene has CDR1 SGHRS and CDR2 YFSETQ. This CDR3 reads CASSPVGGATEAFF.

This sequence joins TRBV12-3 or TRBV12-4 and TRBJ1-4; the D call from TCRdb, TRBD1, cannot be confirmed without DNA. The CDR3 length is 15 residues. The CDR3 spells CASRFWGDIDEKLFF.

V is TRBV7-9 and J is TRBJ1-4; TCRdb picks TRBD1, but there is no DNA to check that call. Germline loops: CDR1 SEHNR, CDR2 FQNEAQ (reference sequence). CDR3 length: 14 residues. The CDR3: CASSFGGGSEKLFF.

The CDR3: CASSSQPYNEQFF. This rearrangement joins TRBV7-2 to TRBJ2-1. CDR1 and CDR2 (germline): SGHTA, FQGNSA. The CDR3 loop spans 13 amino acids. The full variable domain, with the rest looked up from reference TRBV7-2 and TRBJ2-1, is GAGVSQSPSNKVTEKGKDVELRCDPISGHTALYWYRQSLGQGLEFLIYFQGNSAPDKSGLPSDRFSAERTGGSVSTLTIQRTQQEDSAVYLCASSSQPYNEQFFGPGTRLTVL.

The rearrangement joins TRBV7-9 to TRBJ2-1. CDR3 size: 14 residues. In germline, CDR1 is SEHNR, CDR2 FQNEAQ (reference sequence). The CDR3: CASSLTTPANEQFF.

The rearrangement links TRBV6-1 to TRBJ1-1. This CDR3 is 14 amino acids long. In germline, CDR1 is MNHNS, CDR2 SASEGT. The CDR3 sequence is CASKSGGGGTEAFF.

The chain combines TRBV18 with TRBJ1-1. The CDR3 covers 16 residues. Germline V gene data show CDR1 as KGHSH and CDR2 as LQKENI. CDR3 sequence: CASSPPDGVADTEAFF.

V and J are TRBV7-2 and TRBJ1-1; the D gene TCRdb calls, TRBD1, cannot be checked with no DNA. There are 13 residues in the CDR3. Germline CDR1 reads SGHTA; CDR2 reads FQGNSA. The CDR3 protein is CASSFRGMTEAFF.

V gene TRBV5-4 combines with J gene TRBJ1-6; TCRdb's assignment of TRBD1 cannot be checked, as there is no DNA. CDR1 and CDR2 from the germline V gene are SGHNT and YYREEE (reference sequence). The CDR3 runs to 14 residues. CDR3 loop: CASSLRQDHSPLHF. Combining the CDR3 with reference TRBV5-4 and TRBJ1-6 gives the whole variable domain ETGVTQSPTHLIKTRGQQVTLRCSSQSGHNTVSWYQQALGQGPQFIFQYYREEENGRGNFPPRFSGLQFPNYSSELNVNALELDDSALYLCASSLRQDHSPLHFGNGTRLTVT.

CDR3 sequence reads: CASSDITYEQYF. V is TRBV7-9 and J is TRBJ2-7. The germline V gene has CDR1 SEHNR and CDR2 FQNEAQ (reference sequence). The CDR3 has 12 amino acids.

V and J are TRBV5-1 and TRBJ1-1; no DNA is available, so the TRBD1 call from TCRdb remains unchecked. Germline V gives CDR1 SGHRS, CDR2 YFSETQ. The CDR3 runs 13 residues. The CDR3 region is CASKVPPGVEAFF. Full variable domain (rest looked up from reference TRBV5-1 and TRBJ1-1): KAGVTQTPRYLIKTRGQQVTLSCSPISGHRSVSWYQQTPGQGLQFLFEYFSETQRNKGNFPGRFSGRQFSNSRSEMNVSTLELGDSALYLCASKVPPGVEAFFGQGTRLTVV.

The V gene is TRBV3-1, the J gene TRBJ2-3; TCRdb selects TRBD2, and the lack of DNA leaves this call unchecked. Germline CDR1 is LGHDT and CDR2 is YNNKEL (reference sequence). CDR3 length equals 18 residues. This CDR3 is CASSQVGGLAQGTDTQYF.

This chain links TRBV5-1 with TRBJ2-1; checking the TCRdb D call of TRBD2 is not possible without DNA. The CDR3 covers 14 residues. Germline lookup yields CDR1 SGHRS and CDR2 YFSETQ. CDR3 sequence: CASSLVLAGNEQFF.

The J gene is TRBJ2-2, the V gene TRBV5-8; the D gene TCRdb calls, TRBD2, cannot be checked with no DNA. Germline V gene lookup returns CDR1 SGHTS and CDR2 YDEGEE. The length of the CDR3 is 17 residues. The chain's CDR3 is CASSRGLRGTNTGELFF. Full variable domain (rest looked up from reference TRBV5-8 and TRBJ2-2): EAGVTQSPTHLIKTRGQQATLRCSPISGHTSVYWYQQALGLGLQFLLWYDEGEERNRGNFPPRFSGRQFPNYSSELNVNALELEDSALYLCASSRGLRGTNTGELFFGEGSRLTVL.

CDR3 region: CASSGLTGGKLFF. The rearrangement joins TRBV7-9 to TRBJ1-4; TCRdb lists TRBD1, though no DNA is available to test this call. The CDR3 covers 13 residues. In germline, CDR1 is SEHNR, CDR2 FQNEAQ (reference sequence).

This chain joins TRBV4-2 and TRBJ2-3; lacking DNA, the TRBD1 call made by TCRdb goes unchecked. Germline V gives CDR1 LGHNA, CDR2 YNFKEQ. This CDR3 region has 15 residues. The CDR3 region is CASSQERGPPHTQYF.

The rearrangement uses TRBV24-1 and TRBJ2-2; TCRdb gives TRBD1 as the D gene, but with no DNA this cannot be confirmed. Germline-derived CDR1 and CDR2 are KGHDR and SFDVKD. The CDR3 has 16 residues. CDR3 in amino acids: CATSDSRGRNTGELFF.

The chain uses TRBV6-2 or TRBV6-3 and TRBJ2-1; the D gene TCRdb calls, TRBD2, cannot be checked with no DNA. The length of the CDR3 is 15 residues. Germline CDR1 MNHEY, CDR2 SVGEGT. The CDR3 loop reads CASDRASGRLNEQFF.

The chain has TRBV30 and TRBJ2-4; with no DNA, the TCRdb D assignment of TRBD1 cannot be verified. Germline loops: CDR1 GTSNPN, CDR2 SVGIG (reference sequence). CDR3 length equals 14 residues. The CDR3 region is CAWRGAEGKNIQYF.

The chain joins TRBV7-2 to TRBJ2-2. Germline loops: CDR1 SGHTA, CDR2 FQGNSA. The CDR3 has 13 amino acids. The CDR3 loop reads CASSLMRPGELFF.

The chain has TRBV7-3 and TRBJ2-3. Germline CDR1 SGHTA, CDR2 FQGTGA. CDR3 length: 13 residues. CDR3 loop: CASSFLSTDTQYF.

The chain uses TRBV20-1 and TRBJ2-7. This CDR3 is built from 15 residues. CDR1 and CDR2 (germline): DFQATT, SNEGSKA (reference sequence). The CDR3 reads CSASWVATADDEQYF.

This rearrangement joins TRBV7-6 to TRBJ2-5; the TCRdb call, TRBD2, lacks DNA for checking. The germline CDR1 and CDR2 sequences are SGHVS and FNYEAQ. The CDR3 covers 17 residues. The CDR3 protein is CASSSRSGLAGQETQYF.

This chain connects TRBV24-1 to TRBJ2-1; the TRBD2 assignment by TCRdb is unverifiable without DNA. The V gene's germline CDR1 is KGHDR and CDR2 SFDVKD. This CDR3 has 17 amino acids. The CDR3 sequence: CATSDAPVAGGHNEQFF.

V usage is TRBV10-3 and J usage is TRBJ2-3; the TRBD1 assignment by TCRdb is unverifiable without DNA. CDR1 is ENHRY, CDR2 SYGVKD, per germline. The CDR3 loop spans 14 amino acids. The CDR3: CAIRPGPSTDTQYF.